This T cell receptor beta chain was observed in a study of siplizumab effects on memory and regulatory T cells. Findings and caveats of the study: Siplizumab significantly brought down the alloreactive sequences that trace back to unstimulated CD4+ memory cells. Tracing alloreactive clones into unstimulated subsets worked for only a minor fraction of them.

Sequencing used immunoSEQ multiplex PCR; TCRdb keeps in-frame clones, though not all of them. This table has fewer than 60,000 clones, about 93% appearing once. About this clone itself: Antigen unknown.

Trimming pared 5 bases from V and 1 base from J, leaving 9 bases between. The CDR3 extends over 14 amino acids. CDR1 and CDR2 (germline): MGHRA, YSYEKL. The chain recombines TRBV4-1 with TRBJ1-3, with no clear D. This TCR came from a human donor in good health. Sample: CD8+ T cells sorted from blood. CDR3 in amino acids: CASSARGSGNTIYF. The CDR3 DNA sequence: TGCGCCAGCAGCGCCCGTGGTTCTGGAAACACCATATATTTT.